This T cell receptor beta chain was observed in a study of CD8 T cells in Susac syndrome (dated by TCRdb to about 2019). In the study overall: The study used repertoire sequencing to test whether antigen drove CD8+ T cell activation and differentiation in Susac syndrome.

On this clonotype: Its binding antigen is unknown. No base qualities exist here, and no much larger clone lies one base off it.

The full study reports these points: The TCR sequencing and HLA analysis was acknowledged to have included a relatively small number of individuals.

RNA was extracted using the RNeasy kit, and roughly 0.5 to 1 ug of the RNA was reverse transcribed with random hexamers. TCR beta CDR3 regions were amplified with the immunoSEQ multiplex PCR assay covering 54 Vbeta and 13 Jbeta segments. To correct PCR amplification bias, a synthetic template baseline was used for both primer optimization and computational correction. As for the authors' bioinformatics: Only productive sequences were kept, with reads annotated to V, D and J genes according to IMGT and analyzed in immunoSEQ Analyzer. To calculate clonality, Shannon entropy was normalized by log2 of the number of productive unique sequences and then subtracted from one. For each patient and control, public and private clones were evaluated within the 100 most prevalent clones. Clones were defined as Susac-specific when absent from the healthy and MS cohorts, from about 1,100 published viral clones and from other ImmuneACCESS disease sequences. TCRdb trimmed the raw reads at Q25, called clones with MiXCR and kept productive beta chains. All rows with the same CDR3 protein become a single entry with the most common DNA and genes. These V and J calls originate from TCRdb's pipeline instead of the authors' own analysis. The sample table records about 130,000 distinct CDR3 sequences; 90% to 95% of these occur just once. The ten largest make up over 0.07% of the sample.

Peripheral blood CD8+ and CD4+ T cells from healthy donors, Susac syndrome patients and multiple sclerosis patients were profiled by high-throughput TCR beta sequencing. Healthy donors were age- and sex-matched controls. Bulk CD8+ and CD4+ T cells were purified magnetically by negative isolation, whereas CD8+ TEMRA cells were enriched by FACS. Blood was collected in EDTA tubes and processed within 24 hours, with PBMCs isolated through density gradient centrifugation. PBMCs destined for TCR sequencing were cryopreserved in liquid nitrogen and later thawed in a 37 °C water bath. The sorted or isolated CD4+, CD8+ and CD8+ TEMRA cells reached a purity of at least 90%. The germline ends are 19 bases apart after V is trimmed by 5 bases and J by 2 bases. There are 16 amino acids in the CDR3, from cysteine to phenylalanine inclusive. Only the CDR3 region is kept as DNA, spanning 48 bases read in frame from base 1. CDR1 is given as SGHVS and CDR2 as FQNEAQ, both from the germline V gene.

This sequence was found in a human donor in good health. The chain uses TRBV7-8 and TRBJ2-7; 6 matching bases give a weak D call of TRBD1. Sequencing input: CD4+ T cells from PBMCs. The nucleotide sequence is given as TGTGCCAGCAGCCCAAGCCCGACAGGTCGTACCTACGAGCAGTACTTC. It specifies CASSPSPTGRTYEQYF.